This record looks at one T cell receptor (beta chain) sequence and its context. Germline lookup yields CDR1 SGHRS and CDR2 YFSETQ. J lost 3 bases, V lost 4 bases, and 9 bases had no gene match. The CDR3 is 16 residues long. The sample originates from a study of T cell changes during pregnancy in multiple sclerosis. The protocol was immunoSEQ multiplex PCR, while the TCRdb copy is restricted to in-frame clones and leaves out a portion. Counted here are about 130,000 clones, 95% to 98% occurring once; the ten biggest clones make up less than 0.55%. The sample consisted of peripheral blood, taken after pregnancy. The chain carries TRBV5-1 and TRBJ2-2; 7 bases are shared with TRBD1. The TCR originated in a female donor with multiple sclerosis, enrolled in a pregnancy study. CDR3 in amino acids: CASSPGGRLYTGELFF. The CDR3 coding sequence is TGCGCCAGCAGCCCAGGGGGAAGATTGTACACCGGGGAGCTGTTTTTT.